The T cell receptor beta chain under discussion was sequenced for a study of blood T cell repertoires in COVID-19. Under the authors' procedure: It was from reference gene primer amplification that nucleated cell counts were estimated. Profiled with immunoSEQ multiplex PCR; TCRdb holds only in-frame clones, not every one. The D gene and trimming were derived from the DNA, and the V and J assignments and clone size from that table. The profile covers about 170,000 clones, with around nine tenths appearing a single time and 2% to 2.5% taken by the ten largest. Germline V lookup: CDR1 LNHDA, CDR2 SQIVND (reference sequence). V was pared by 2 bases and J by 4 bases, with 6 bases between. The CDR3 spans 13 residues.

The chain uses TRBV19 and TRBJ1-5; D gene uncertain. This clonotype originated in a man aged 45-60 years who had recovered from COVID-19. Sequences were obtained from peripheral blood. CDR3 amino acids: CASSIPGNQPQHF. As DNA, the CDR3 is TGTGCCAGTAGTATACCGGGAAATCAGCCCCAGCATTTT.